This passage covers 14 T cell receptor beta chains from one sample sequenced in a study of cytomegalovirus exposure and HLA in healthy donors. In the PCR, 60 Vbeta and 13 Jbeta primers were used. Measured with immunoSEQ multiplex PCR; TCRdb has only the in-frame clones, and not every one. The table lists around 120,000 clones, about 78% of them singletons. The sequenced sample was PBMCs. Source of these receptors: a woman in her forties in good health and CMV-seropositive.

The V and J genes are TRBV5-1 and TRBJ1-2, with 9 bases fitting TRBD1. The CDR3 is 15 residues long. Losses at the gene ends were 0 bases for V and 4 bases for J; bases not matched to a gene: 4. From germline, CDR1 is SGHRS and CDR2 YFSETQ. CDR3 sequence (DNA): TGCGCCAGCAGCTTGGGGACAGGGGTGAGCTATGGCTACACCTTC. It codes for CASSLGTGVSYGYTF.

This clone was detected once. V is TRBV4-2 and J is TRBJ1-5, with D maybe TRBD1 (6 bases). The CDR3 spans 18 residues. The V gene's germline CDR1 is LGHNA and CDR2 YNFKEQ. The V gene lost 3 bases and the J gene lost 2 bases, with 20 bases spanning the gap. In DNA form, the CDR3 reads TGTGCCAGCAGCCAGAGTGGGTTAGGGGGAATGGGCAATCAGCCCCAGCATTTT. This codes for CASSQSGLGGMGNQPQHF.

The rearrangement links TRBV11-2 to TRBJ2-3, with a possible D match to TRBD2 (6 bases). Trimming pared 5 bases from V and 5 bases from J, leaving 14 bases between. This CDR3 has 14 residues. The germline V gene encodes CDR1 SGHAT and CDR2 FQNNGV. The CDR3 sequence is CASSVLTSLDTQYF. In nucleotides, the CDR3 is TGTGCCAGCAGCGTGTTAACTAGCTTAGATACGCAGTATTTT.

Points on this clone: Other DNA sequences of this sample code for an identical CDR3. J is TRBJ1-1 and V is TRBV7-9, with D tentatively TRBD1 (5 bases). Trimming removed 8 bases at V and 0 bases at J, with 13 bases between. Germline V gene sequence: CDR1 SEHNR, CDR2 FQNEAQ (reference sequence). The CDR3 covers 14 residues. The CDR3 protein is CASSPQGMNTEAFF. The DNA for the CDR3 is TGTGCCAGCTCCCCTCAGGGAATGAACACTGAAGCTTTCTTT.

The V call is TRBV7-2, the J call TRBJ2-6; D perhaps matches TRBD2 (5 bases). V was cut by 10 bases and J by 4 bases, with 14 bases left in between. CDR3 length: 14 residues. From germline, CDR1 is SGHTA and CDR2 FQGNSA. CDR3 DNA sequence: TGTGCCACCCCTCCCCCGGGAGGGGCCAACGTCCTGACTTTC. This sequence encodes CATPPPGGANVLTF.

This clone was seen a handful of times. This chain connects TRBV19 to TRBJ2-6; a weak D match, TRBD1 (5 bases). Germline V gives CDR1 LNHDA, CDR2 SQIVND (reference sequence). The CDR3 runs to 16 residues. The V gene lost 3 bases and the J gene lost 1 base, with 10 bases spanning the gap. CDR3 bases: TGTGCCAGTAGTATCCCGACAGTTTCTGGGGCCAACGTCCTGACTTTC. Translating gives CASSIPTVSGANVLTF.

This clone appeared many times. For the CDR3, the DNA is TGTGCCAGCAGCCCGGGGACAAGTAACACTGAAGCTTTCTTT. It codes for CASSPGTSNTEAFF. The chain employs TRBV7-3 and TRBJ1-1; D is possibly TRBD1 (6 bases). This CDR3 contains 14 residues. CDR1 and CDR2 from the germline V gene are SGHTA and FQGTGA. V was shortened by 5 bases and J by 2 bases, with 12 bases between the two germline ends.

The sample holds one count of this clone. This chain links TRBV5-1 with TRBJ1-2; D uncertain. V was shortened by 6 bases and J by 5 bases, with 14 bases between the two germline ends. The CDR3 extends over 13 amino acids. The germline V gene encodes CDR1 SGHRS and CDR2 YFSETQ. The CDR3, as DNA: TGCGCCAGCACCCCGGATGGGCTATATGGCTACACCTTC. This codes for CASTPDGLYGYTF.

V is TRBV2 and J is TRBJ2-7, with 9 nucleotides matching TRBD2. The J segment lost 4 bases and the V segment lost 5 bases, leaving 9 bases of the junction unmatched. The germline V gene encodes CDR1 SNHLY and CDR2 FYNNEI. This CDR3 is 15 amino acids long. CDR3 sequence (DNA): TGTGCCAGCAGTCCTTCCCTAGCGGGACCTTACGAGCAGTACTTC. This encodes CASSPSLAGPYEQYF.

The gene calls are TRBV7-8 and TRBJ2-7; D gene uncertain. Germline loops: CDR1 SGHVS, CDR2 FQNEAQ. This CDR3 has 11 amino acids. The V and J ends lost 4 bases and 2 bases respectively, with 3 bases between them. CDR3 in DNA: TGTGCCAGCAGCTCTGCCTACGAGCAGTACTTC. Its translation: CASSSAYEQYF.

V is TRBV10-3 and J is TRBJ1-2; 11 bases match TRBD1. There are 15 residues in the CDR3. Losses at the gene ends were 6 bases for V and 1 base for J; bases not matched to a gene: 4. CDR1 and CDR2 (germline): ENHRY, SYGVKD. DNA for the CDR3: TGTGCCATCAGCAGGGACAGGGGGATTAACTATGGCTACACCTTC. It encodes CAISRDRGINYGYTF.

The genes are TRBV7-6 and TRBJ1-1; D perhaps matches TRBD1 (6 bases). From germline, CDR1 is SGHVS and CDR2 FNYEAQ. CDR3 size: 17 residues. Trimming took 1 base from V and 1 from J, leaving 16 bases between them. The CDR3 nucleotides read TGTGCCAGCAGCTTAGACCCGGACAGCGACACGAACACTGAAGCTTTCTTT. Protein product: CASSLDPDSDTNTEAFF.

Here the CDR3 reads CACRRQGAYEQYF. The CDR3 DNA is TGTGCCTGTCGACGACAGGGGGCCTACGAGCAGTACTTC. J is TRBJ2-5 and V is TRBV13, with 9 nucleotides matching TRBD1. The J call is doubtful: the DNA matches TRBJ2-7 better. CDR1 is PRHDT and CDR2 is FYEKMQ in the germline V gene (reference sequence). The CDR3 is 13 residues long.

The chain recombines TRBV9 with TRBJ2-5; 7 bases are shared with TRBD1. Per the germline V gene, CDR1 is SGDLS and CDR2 is YYNGEE. Germline trimming cut 5 bases from V and 7 bases from J; bases unmatched to any gene: 11. The CDR3 covers 14 residues. The DNA for the CDR3 is TGTGCCAGCAGTCCCGGGGACAGCCGCGGGACCCAGTACTTC. Protein product: CASSPGDSRGTQYF. The full variable domain, its missing parts supplied by reference TRBV9 and TRBJ2-5, is DSGVTQTPKHLITATGQRVTLRCSPRSGDLSVYWYQQSLDQGLQFLIQYYNGEERAKGNILERFSAQQFPDLHSELNLSSLELGDSALYFCASSPGDSRGTQYFGPGTRLLVL.